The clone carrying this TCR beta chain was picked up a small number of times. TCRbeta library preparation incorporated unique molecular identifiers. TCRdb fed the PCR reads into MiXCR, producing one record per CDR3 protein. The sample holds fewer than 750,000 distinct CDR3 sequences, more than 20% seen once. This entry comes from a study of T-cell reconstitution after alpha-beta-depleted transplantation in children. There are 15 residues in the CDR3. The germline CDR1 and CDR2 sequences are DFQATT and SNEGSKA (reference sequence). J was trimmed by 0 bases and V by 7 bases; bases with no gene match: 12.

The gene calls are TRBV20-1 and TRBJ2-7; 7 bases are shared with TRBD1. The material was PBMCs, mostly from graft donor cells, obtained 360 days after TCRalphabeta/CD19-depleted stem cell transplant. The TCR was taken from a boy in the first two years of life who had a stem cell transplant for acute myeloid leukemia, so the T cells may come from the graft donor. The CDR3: CSECTGTVSSYEQYV. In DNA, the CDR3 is TGCAGTGAGTGCACCGGGACAGTGAGCTCCTACGAGCAGTACGTC.